The 21 T cell receptor beta chains below were found in one sample sequenced in a study of blood T cells in healthy people across ages. Combining a sample-barcoded 5' primer with a J-beta primer mix, a second PCR ran for about 6 to 12 cycles. TCRdb re-called the 5' RACE reads through MiXCR, storing one row per CDR3 protein. The sample lists approximately 800,000 distinct CDR3 sequences; about 55% were seen once. The sample taken for sequencing was blood. Receptor source: a man of 80 years or more in good health.

The J gene is TRBJ2-2, the V gene TRBV6-1, with 13 bases that match TRBD2. The CDR3 length is 18 residues. Trimming cost V 5 bases and J 0 bases; bases outside gene matches: 6. Germline V gene data show CDR1 as MNHNS and CDR2 as SASEGT. The CDR3 loop reads CASSRTGTSGTNTGELFF. The CDR3 DNA sequence: TGTGCCAGCAGTCGAACCGGGACTAGCGGGACGAACACCGGGGAGCTGTTTTTT.

This sequence joins TRBV6-5 and TRBJ2-7, with 7 bases that match TRBD2. Trimming cost V 2 bases and J 0 bases; bases outside gene matches: 16. The CDR3 loop spans 19 amino acids. CDR1 MNHEY and CDR2 SVGAGI come from the germline V gene. The CDR3 sequence is CASSYGGLGREGYSYEQYF. CDR3 bases: TGTGCCAGCAGTTACGGTGGTTTGGGGAGGGAGGGCTACTCCTACGAGCAGTACTTC.

The chain couples TRBV11-2 to TRBJ2-2, with 7 bases fitting TRBD2. Trimming removed 6 bases from V and 0 bases from J; junction bases left unmatched: 10. From germline, CDR1 is SGHAT and CDR2 FQNNGV. CDR3 length: 17 residues. The DNA for the CDR3 is TGTGCCAGCAGACCCATAGCGGGCCCAACGAACACCGGGGAGCTGTTTTTT. It codes for CASRPIAGPTNTGELFF.

This clonotype was recorded a few times. The chain couples TRBV7-2 to TRBJ2-3; TRBD2 aligns across 12 bases. In germline, CDR1 is SGHTA, CDR2 FQGNSA. The V and J ends lost 3 bases and 14 bases, in that order; junction bases with no gene match: 18. The CDR3 contains 17 residues. The CDR3 DNA follows: TGTGCCAGCAGCTTTTATCTGACTAGCGGGAGTGACAGATACGCGTATTTT. As protein: CASSFYLTSGSDRYAYF.

This chain links TRBV18 with TRBJ2-2, with 7 nucleotides matching TRBD2. Losses at the gene ends were 8 bases for V and 2 bases for J; bases not matched to a gene: 8. The CDR3 spans 15 residues. CDR1 is KGHSH, CDR2 LQKENI, per germline. The CDR3 loop reads CASRRRGSNTGELFF. The DNA for the CDR3 is TGTGCCAGCCGAAGGCGGGGGTCAAACACCGGGGAGCTGTTTTTT.

This chain connects TRBV20-1 to TRBJ2-4; D is ambiguous. The DNA end is a closer match to TRBJ2-7, so the J assignment may be wrong. CDR3 length: 10 amino acids. Per the germline V gene, CDR1 is DFQATT and CDR2 is SNEGSKA (reference sequence). The CDR3 loop reads CSARDYEQYF. The CDR3 DNA reads TGCAGTGCTAGAGACTACGAGCAGTACTTC.

The chain links TRBV29-1 to TRBJ2-5; possibly TRBD2 for D (5 bases). The CDR3 spans 16 residues. Trimming removed 0 bases from V and 2 bases from J, with 16 bases in between. CDR1 SQVTM and CDR2 ANQGSEA come from the germline V gene. For the CDR3, the DNA is TGCAGCGTTGAAGACCTAGGGAGAGGCAATCAAGAGACCCAGTACTTC. Its protein product is CSVEDLGRGNQETQYF.

V usage is TRBV7-3 and J usage is TRBJ1-2; 7 nucleotides align to TRBD1. The V gene end was trimmed by 4 bases and the J gene end by 8 bases; junction bases not matched to a gene: 7. The CDR3 totals 13 residues. Per the germline V gene, CDR1 is SGHTA and CDR2 is FQGTGA. CDR3 DNA sequence: TGTGCCAGCAGCTCAGGGGGACGCTCGGGCTACACCTTC. Translated: CASSSGGRSGYTF.

The sample holds one count of this clonotype. This chain uses TRBV6-6 with TRBJ1-3; D gene unclear. The CDR3 totals 14 residues. Trimming pared 6 bases from V and 2 bases from J, leaving 11 bases between. CDR1 is MNHNY and CDR2 is SVGAGI in the germline V gene (reference sequence). DNA of the CDR3: TGTGCCAGCAGCCCGGATTCGACTGGAAACACCATATATTTT. Protein sequence: CASSPDSTGNTIYF.

The count of this clonotype is one. CDR3 protein: CASSGVPYYGYTF. CDR3 nucleotides: TGTGCCAGCAGTGGAGTGCCGTACTATGGCTACACCTTC. The chain has TRBV25-1 and TRBJ1-2; D is unclear. Germline CDR1 reads MGHDK; CDR2 reads SYGVNS. The V end was cut by 4 bases, the J end by 3 bases, with 9 bases between. The CDR3 runs 13 residues.

As concerns this clonotype: Lacking the conserved final phenylalanine or tryptophan, this CDR3 likely reflects a read error. V and J are TRBV29-1 and TRBJ1-1; no firm D call. Germline V gene lookup returns CDR1 SQVTM and CDR2 ANQGSEA. V gave up 4 bases and J gave up 3 bases, with 9 bases separating them. CDR3 size: 12 residues. CDR3 protein: CSVATQYTEAFI. CDR3 nucleotide sequence: TGCAGCGTTGCGACACAATACACTGAAGCTTTCATT.

In this sample, this clonotype turned up a few times. The rearrangement uses TRBV6-2 or TRBV6-3 and TRBJ2-7, with TRBD2 matching over 7 bases. Trimming at V came to 7 bases and at J to 6 bases, leaving 9 bases not matched to a gene. The germline gives CDR1 MNHEY, CDR2 SVGEGT. The CDR3 loop spans 13 amino acids. CDR3 sequence reads: CASTATSSREQYF. Written as DNA, the CDR3 is TGTGCCAGCACCGCGACTAGCTCCCGCGAGCAGTACTTC.

This clonotype was seen more than once but under ten times. This chain connects TRBV9 to TRBJ2-7, with 7 bases identical to TRBD1. The CDR3 has 15 residues. J gave up 0 bases and V 4 bases, and 7 bases lay outside the gene matches. Germline V gene sequence: CDR1 SGDLS, CDR2 YYNGEE. The chain's CDR3 is CASSFGTASSYEQYF. CDR3 bases: TGTGCCAGCAGCTTCGGGACAGCAAGCTCCTACGAGCAGTACTTC. The full variable domain, completed using reference TRBV9 and TRBJ2-7, is DSGVTQTPKHLITATGQRVTLRCSPRSGDLSVYWYQQSLDQGLQFLIQYYNGEERAKGNILERFSAQQFPDLHSELNLSSLELGDSALYFCASSFGTASSYEQYFGPGTRLTVT.

The CDR3 here is CSSLRAQRSNTQYF. CDR3 in DNA: TGCAGCTCACTAAGAGCCCAGCGGAGCAATACGCAGTATTTT. The chain uses TRBV29-1 and TRBJ2-3; maybe TRBD2 (5 bases). Germline CDR1 and CDR2: SQVTM and ANQGSEA. This CDR3 has 14 amino acids. Trimming pared 8 bases from V and 7 bases from J, leaving 22 bases between.

This clonotype has only one observation. V is TRBV24-1 and J is TRBJ2-1; the D call may be TRBD1 or TRBD2 (6 bases each). The germline gives CDR1 KGHDR, CDR2 SFDVKD. The CDR3 loop spans 14 amino acids. With 3 bases removed from V and 8 bases from J, the gap between germline ends came to 13 bases. DNA for the CDR3: TGTGCCACCAGTGATGGGGGGCCGGTCGATGAGCAGTTCTTC. Translation: CATSDGGPVDEQFF.

This clonotype appeared once. One junction end does not reproduce the germline sequence, and a read error may be involved. The rearrangement links TRBV27 to TRBJ2-1, with 8 bases aligning to TRBD2. The germline V gene has CDR1 MNHEY and CDR2 SMNVEV (reference sequence). The CDR3 runs 17 residues. The CDR3 protein is CASSLMGALAVYNGQFF. The CDR3 bases are TGTGCCAGCAGTTTAATGGGCGCACTAGCGGTCTACAATGGGCAGTTCTTC.

This chain joins TRBV6-1 and TRBJ2-7; D call uncertain. Trimming left V 2 bases short and J 4 bases short, with 24 bases between. This CDR3 is built from 18 residues. Germline V gene sequence: CDR1 MNHNS, CDR2 SASEGT. This CDR3 reads CASSETVTAQPERYEQYF. DNA for the CDR3: TGTGCCAGCAGTGAAACGGTAACCGCTCAACCCGAACGATACGAGCAGTACTTC.

This clonotype was seen a single time. The chain uses TRBV29-1 and TRBJ2-3, with D perhaps TRBD2 (5 bases). V was cut by 4 bases and J by 2 bases, with 13 bases left in between. The CDR3 spans 14 residues. The germline CDR1 and CDR2 sequences are SQVTM and ANQGSEA. CDR3 in DNA: TGCAGCGTTGTCAGTGGAGGCGTCACAGATACGCAGTATTTT. Its protein is CSVVSGGVTDTQYF.

The chain carries TRBV7-6 and TRBJ1-5; D ambiguous. The CDR3 is 13 residues long. Germline CDR1 SGHVS, CDR2 FNYEAQ. V was shortened by 5 bases and J by 6 bases, with 11 bases between the two germline ends. As DNA, the CDR3 is TGTGCCAGCAGCGTAAGTCTAGGTCAGCCCCAGCATTTT. This sequence encodes CASSVSLGQPQHF.

The J gene is TRBJ2-3, the V gene TRBV6-1, with 8 bases matching TRBD2. Trimming took 7 bases from V and 14 from J; bases not matched to a gene: 14. Germline V CDR1 and CDR2: MNHNS, SASEGT. The length of the CDR3 is 13 residues. The DNA of the CDR3 is TGTGCCAGCATCGGGACTAGTCGGAGATACGCGTATTTT. Protein sequence: CASIGTSRRYAYF.

This clonotype was picked up a small number of times. The chain couples TRBV27 to TRBJ2-7; weak D call: TRBD1 (5 bases). Trimming removed 7 bases from V and 5 bases from J, with 15 bases in between. Germline-derived CDR1 and CDR2 are MNHEY and SMNVEV (reference sequence). CDR3 size: 13 residues. CDR3 amino acids: CASIGPAGNEQYF. CDR3 DNA: TGTGCCAGCATTGGGCCCGCAGGGAACGAGCAGTACTTC.